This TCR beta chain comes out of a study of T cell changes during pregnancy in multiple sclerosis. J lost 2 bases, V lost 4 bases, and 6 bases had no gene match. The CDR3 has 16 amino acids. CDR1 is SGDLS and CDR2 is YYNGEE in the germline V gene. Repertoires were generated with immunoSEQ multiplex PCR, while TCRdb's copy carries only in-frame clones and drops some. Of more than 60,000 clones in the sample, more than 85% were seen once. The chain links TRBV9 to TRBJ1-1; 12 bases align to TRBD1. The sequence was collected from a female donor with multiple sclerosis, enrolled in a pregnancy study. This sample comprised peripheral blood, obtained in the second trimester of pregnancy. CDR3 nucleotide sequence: TGTGCCAGCAGCCCGGGACAGGGGGCCTTCAACACTGAAGCTTTCTTT. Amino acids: CASSPGQGAFNTEAFF.